This entry lists 23 T cell receptor beta chains sequenced from one sample in a study of blood T cell repertoires in COVID-19. Sequenced by immunoSEQ multiplex PCR; TCRdb stores in-frame clones only, minus some. In the table there are approximately 260,000 clones, 90% of which are singletons. Sequencing used peripheral blood. These TCRs come from a woman aged 55-69 years with COVID-19, enrolled during active disease.

The rearrangement uses TRBV5-5 and TRBJ2-1; 7 nucleotides match TRBD1. The length of the CDR3 is 14 residues. Germline assignment: CDR1 SGHKS and CDR2 YYEKEE (reference sequence). With 4 bases clipped from V and 4 bases from J, the junction kept 5 bases outside the gene matches. The CDR3 DNA follows: TGTGCCAGCAGCGGCACAGGGGCTTACAATGAGCAGTTCTTC. Protein sequence: CASSGTGAYNEQFF. The complete variable domain, with remaining parts taken from reference TRBV5-5 and TRBJ2-1, reads DAGVTQSPTHLIKTRGQQVTLRCSPISGHKSVSWYQQVLGQGPQFIFQYYEKEERGRGNFPDRFSARQFPNYSSELNVNALLLGDSALYLCASSGTGAYNEQFFGPGTRLTVL.

The V and J genes are TRBV19 and TRBJ2-7; 12 bases are a match to TRBD2. The CDR3 covers 15 residues. Germline-derived CDR1 and CDR2 are LNHDA and SQIVND (reference sequence). The trim removed 4 bases at V and 1 base at J, leaving 2 bases unmatched. The CDR3 region has the DNA TGTGCCAGTAGTAAACTAGCGGGGGGTTCCTACGAGCAGTACTTC. Translating it yields CASSKLAGGSYEQYF.

Only one count was recorded for this clone. This rearrangement joins TRBV30 to TRBJ1-5, with 8 bases matching TRBD1. The V gene end was trimmed by 2 bases and the J gene end by 2 bases; junction bases not matched to a gene: 2. There are 14 residues in the CDR3. Germline CDR1 GTSNPN, CDR2 SVGIG (reference sequence). The CDR3 sequence is CAWSMTGGNQPQHF. The CDR3 DNA sequence: TGTGCCTGGAGTATGACAGGGGGCAATCAGCCCCAGCATTTT.

In its sample, this clone was seen a few times. The V gene is TRBV24-1, the J gene TRBJ2-1, with D possibly being TRBD1 (6 bases). The CDR3 extends over 13 amino acids. Trimming stripped 3 bases from V and 14 bases from J, with 16 bases between. Germline V gene data show CDR1 as KGHDR and CDR2 as SFDVKD. CDR3 sequence (DNA): TGTGCCACCAGTGATGATAACAGGGATACAAAGTTCTTC. It translates to CATSDDNRDTKFF.

Written as DNA, the CDR3 is TGCGCCAGCAGCTCGGGGGACAGGTCAACGAACACTGAAGCTTTCTTT. It translates to CASSSGDRSTNTEAFF. V and J are TRBV5-1 and TRBJ1-1; TRBD1 matches at 8 bases. Germline lookup yields CDR1 SGHRS and CDR2 YFSETQ. The junction had 8 bases not matched to a gene; V was cut back by 3 bases and J by 1 base. The CDR3 runs to 16 residues.

As concerns this clone: The sample contains more than one DNA sequence encoding this CDR3. This chain links TRBV10-3 with TRBJ1-6; D is undetermined. The CDR3 runs to 14 residues. Germline V gene data show CDR1 as ENHRY and CDR2 as SYGVKD. V was trimmed by 2 bases and J by 4 bases, leaving 6 bases between them. DNA for the CDR3: TGTGCCATCAGTGAGACAGATTATAATTCACCCCTCCACTTT. It codes for CAISETDYNSPLHF.

This chain joins TRBV5-1 and TRBJ2-7; 8 bases line up with TRBD1. The ends lost 4 bases at V and 2 bases at J; junction bases unmatched: 5. This CDR3 region has 14 residues. Per germline, CDR1 SGHRS and CDR2 YFSETQ. This CDR3 reads CASSRGQGAYEQYF. The CDR3 nucleotides are TGCGCCAGCAGCCGCGGACAGGGAGCCTACGAGCAGTACTTC.

This rearrangement joins TRBV4-3 to TRBJ1-1; D remains unclear. The germline CDR1 and CDR2 sequences are LGHNA and YSLEER. Trimming pared 0 bases from V and 6 bases from J, leaving 11 bases between. The CDR3 consists of 14 residues. The CDR3, as DNA: TGCGCCAGCAGCCAAGATTATTTTAGCGCTGAAGCTTTCTTT. It specifies CASSQDYFSAEAFF.

The chain joins TRBV6-5 to TRBJ1-4, with D possibly being TRBD1 (5 bases). The germline V and J ends were trimmed by 5 bases and 0 bases, with 7 bases remaining between them. Germline V gene lookup returns CDR1 MNHEY and CDR2 SVGAGI. This CDR3 contains 14 residues. CDR3 loop: CASSTGSTNEKLFF. As DNA, the CDR3 is TGTGCCAGCAGTACAGGTTCAACTAATGAAAAACTGTTTTTT.

The chain links TRBV19 to TRBJ2-6; 7 nucleotides agree with TRBD1. There are 14 residues in the CDR3. Germline V CDR1 and CDR2: LNHDA, SQIVND (reference sequence). V gave up 10 bases and J gave up 4 bases; unmatched junction bases: 7. The CDR3 coding sequence is TGTGCCACGGATACAGGGGCCGGGGCCAACGTCCTGACTTTC. It is translated as CATDTGAGANVLTF.

This clone was counted between two and nine times. This sequence joins TRBV3-1 (or the pseudogene TRBV3-2) and TRBJ2-2; TRBD1 agrees at 9 bases. The CDR3 has 16 amino acids. Germline assignment: CDR1 LGHDT and CDR2 YNNKEL (reference sequence). Germline trimming cut 1 base from V and 7 bases from J; bases unmatched to any gene: 7. CDR3 bases: TGTGCCAGCAGCCAAGGAGGGACAGGGAGGATCGGGGAGCTGTTTTTT. This encodes CASSQGGTGRIGELFF.

V is TRBV7-6 and J is TRBJ1-1; D remains ambiguous. CDR3 length: 16 amino acids. Trimming removed 5 bases at V and 0 bases at J, with 16 bases between. Looked up from germline, CDR1 is SGHVS and CDR2 is FNYEAQ. The CDR3 loop is CASSARENNLNTEAFF. The CDR3 DNA reads as TGTGCCAGCAGCGCCCGGGAAAACAACCTGAACACTGAAGCTTTCTTT.

This clone was seen just once. This chain uses TRBV4-1 with TRBJ1-3; no clear D. V lost 0 bases to trimming and J lost 0 bases, with 15 bases between them. Germline CDR1 and CDR2: MGHRA and YSYEKL. CDR3 length: 18 residues. The CDR3 bases are TGCGCCAGCAGCCAAGATCATTATCGACAAGCCTCTGGAAACACCATATATTTT. It yields the protein CASSQDHYRQASGNTIYF.

The chain is built from TRBV18 and TRBJ1-1; D perhaps matches TRBD1 (6 bases). Germline lookup yields CDR1 KGHSH and CDR2 LQKENI. With 4 bases removed from V and 1 base from J, the gap between germline ends came to 10 bases. The CDR3 runs 14 residues. In DNA form, the CDR3 reads TGTGCCAGCTCACAGATGACAGGGAACACTGAAGCTTTCTTT. Translation: CASSQMTGNTEAFF.

The CDR3: CASSIDRGTGELFF. CDR3 bases: TGTGCCAGCAGCATCGACAGGGGTACCGGGGAGCTGTTTTTT. The chain combines TRBV9 with TRBJ2-2; 8 nucleotides align to TRBD1. From germline, CDR1 is SGDLS and CDR2 YYNGEE. J was trimmed by 5 bases and V by 4 bases; bases with no gene match: 4. The CDR3 length is 14 residues.

The chain uses TRBV19 and TRBJ2-1; the match to TRBD2 covers 10 bases. The germline gives CDR1 LNHDA, CDR2 SQIVND (reference sequence). The CDR3 runs 18 residues. Trimming at V came to 5 bases and at J to 3 bases, leaving 13 bases not matched to a gene. DNA for the CDR3: TGTGCCAGTAGTCCCAGAGGGGTAGCGGGGGGAATCTACAATGAGCAGTTCTTC. Translated, it gives CASSPRGVAGGIYNEQFF. The whole variable domain, filled in from reference TRBV19 and TRBJ2-1, reads DGGITQSPKYLFRKEGQNVTLSCEQNLNHDAMYWYRQDPGQGLRLIYYSQIVNDFQKGDIAEGYSVSREKKESFPLTVTSAQKNPTAFYLCASSPRGVAGGIYNEQFFGPGTRLTVL.

V usage is TRBV3-1 (or the pseudogene TRBV3-2) and J usage is TRBJ2-7, with D perhaps matching TRBD2 (6 bases). The V end lost 3 bases, the J end lost 6 bases, and 12 bases lay between the germline ends. This CDR3 has 13 amino acids. Germline V gene lookup returns CDR1 LGHDT and CDR2 YNNKEL (reference sequence). This chain's CDR3 is CASSQGFGGEQYF. The CDR3 DNA follows: TGTGCCAGCAGCCAGGGGTTCGGGGGCGAGCAGTACTTC.

The V gene is TRBV2, the J gene TRBJ2-3; 8 bases line up with TRBD2. Germline CDR1 reads SNHLY; CDR2 reads FYNNEI. This CDR3 is built from 14 residues. V was pared by 5 bases and J by 4 bases, with 5 bases of the junction left unmatched. The CDR3 region is CASSLSGGSDTQYF. The CDR3 bases are TGTGCCAGCAGTTTGAGCGGGGGTTCAGATACGCAGTATTTT.

The chain carries TRBV3-1 (or the pseudogene TRBV3-2) and TRBJ1-2, with 9 nucleotides matching TRBD1. The CDR3 contains 15 residues. Looked up from germline, CDR1 is LGHDT and CDR2 is YNNKEL (reference sequence). With V trimmed by 4 bases and J by 5 bases, 8 bases remained unmatched. The CDR3 DNA is TGTGCCAGCAGCCTCCTTGGACAGGGGAGATATGGCTACACCTTC. Residues: CASSLLGQGRYGYTF.

The chain uses TRBV18 and TRBJ1-5; the match to TRBD1 covers 7 bases. V lost 3 bases, J lost 2 bases, and 4 bases stayed unmatched. Per germline, CDR1 KGHSH and CDR2 LQKENI. The CDR3 spans 15 residues. CDR3 loop: CASSPEGAGNQPQHF. In DNA form, the CDR3 reads TGTGCCAGCTCACCCGAGGGGGCTGGCAATCAGCCCCAGCATTTT.

V usage is TRBV4-2 and J usage is TRBJ2-2; 8 positions agree with TRBD1. The CDR3 is made up of 15 amino acids. From germline, CDR1 is LGHNA and CDR2 YNFKEQ. V was clipped by 0 bases and J by 13 bases; unmatched bases: 10. The CDR3: CASSQERGTGWRLFF. The CDR3, as DNA: TGTGCCAGCAGCCAAGAACGGGGGACAGGCTGGAGGCTGTTTTTT.

The CDR3 sequence: CASSERDGGVRGYTF. The CDR3 DNA is TGTGCCAGCAGTGAACGCGATGGGGGGGTTCGTGGCTACACCTTC. The rearrangement joins TRBV25-1 to TRBJ1-2, with a weak D call TRBD1 (5 bases). V shed 2 bases and J shed 7 bases, with 17 bases lying between them. Germline CDR1 is MGHDK and CDR2 is SYGVNS. The CDR3 is 15 amino acids.

The gene calls are TRBV7-2 and TRBJ2-7; TRBD1 agrees at 9 bases. Germline lookup yields CDR1 SGHTA and CDR2 FQGNSA. After removal of 1 base from V and 3 bases from J, the junction contained 4 bases not matched to a gene. The CDR3 loop spans 15 amino acids. CDR3 region: CASSLVGGQGYEQYF. The CDR3 DNA follows: TGTGCCAGCAGCTTAGTTGGGGGACAGGGCTACGAGCAGTACTTC.